The entry below gives a single T cell receptor beta chain sequence along with its context. Antigen specificity is unknown. This same CDR3 is encoded by further DNA sequences in the sample. The data are from a study of shared clonotypes between healthy human individuals. Whole-study context: The donor group consisted of a couple of women and a few men, aged 18 to 49. Plates per donor: three CD4 naive, three CD4 memory, two CD8 naive, one CD8 memory.

The naive CD8 subset, CD45RO-negative cells positively selected for CCR7, excluded terminally differentiated effector memory CD45RA+ cells. Assay used: immunoSEQ multiplex PCR; TCRdb lists only in-frame clones, some missing. The sample has around 1.9 million clones; around 95% are singletons. Study-wide points: Non-shared clonotypes had lower generation probabilities than clonotypes shared by all four sorted-subset donors. Larger estimated richness was generally seen in naive subsets than in memory subsets.

This TCR was sampled from a young man in good health. Some clones in this sample may be carry-over from other donors' samples. Sequenced material: naive CD8+ T cells from PBMCs.

CDR3 protein: CASSLSWSSYEQYF. In DNA form, the CDR3 reads TGTGCCAGCAGTTTATCCTGGAGCTCCTACGAGCAGTACTTC. This chain uses TRBV27 with TRBJ2-7, with D unresolved. The V end was cut by 0 bases, the J end by 0 bases, with 6 bases between. The CDR3 spans 14 residues. CDR1 and CDR2 from the germline V gene are MNHEY and SMNVEV (reference sequence).